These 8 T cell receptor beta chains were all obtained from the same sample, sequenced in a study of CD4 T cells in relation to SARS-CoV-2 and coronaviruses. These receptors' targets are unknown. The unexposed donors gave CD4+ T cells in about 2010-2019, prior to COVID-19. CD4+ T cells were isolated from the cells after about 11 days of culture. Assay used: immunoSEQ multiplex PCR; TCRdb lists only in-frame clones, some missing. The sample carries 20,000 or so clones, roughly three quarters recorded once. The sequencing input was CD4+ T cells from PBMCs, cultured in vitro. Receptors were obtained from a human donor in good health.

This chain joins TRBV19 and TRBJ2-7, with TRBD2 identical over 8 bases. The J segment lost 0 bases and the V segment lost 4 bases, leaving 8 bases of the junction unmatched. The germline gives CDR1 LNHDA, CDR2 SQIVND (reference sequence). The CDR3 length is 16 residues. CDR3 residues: CASSSDGREGSYEQYF. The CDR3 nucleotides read TGTGCCAGTAGTAGCGACGGACGGGAGGGCTCCTACGAGCAGTACTTC.

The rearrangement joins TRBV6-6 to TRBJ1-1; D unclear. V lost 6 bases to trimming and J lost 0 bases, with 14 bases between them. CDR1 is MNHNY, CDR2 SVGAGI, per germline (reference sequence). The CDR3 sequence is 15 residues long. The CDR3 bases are TGTGCCAGCAGGCCGAGCCCCGATTTGAACACTGAAGCTTTCTTT. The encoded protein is CASRPSPDLNTEAFF.

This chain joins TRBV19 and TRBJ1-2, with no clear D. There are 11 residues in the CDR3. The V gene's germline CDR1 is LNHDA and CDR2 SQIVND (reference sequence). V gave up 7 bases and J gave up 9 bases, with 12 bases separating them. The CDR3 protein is CASISGGSYTF. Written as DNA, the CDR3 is TGTGCCAGTATTTCGGGTGGGAGCTACACCTTC.

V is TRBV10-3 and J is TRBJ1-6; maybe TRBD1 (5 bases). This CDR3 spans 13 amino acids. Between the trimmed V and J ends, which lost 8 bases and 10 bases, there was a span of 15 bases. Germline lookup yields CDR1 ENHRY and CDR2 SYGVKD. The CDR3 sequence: CAISGYEDSPLHF. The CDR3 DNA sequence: TGTGCCATCTCAGGGTACGAGGACTCACCCCTCCACTTT.

The CDR3 nucleotides read TGTGCCACCAGTGCTGGCAGGGGACTTACTGGGGCCAACGTCCTGACTTTC. It is translated as CATSAGRGLTGANVLTF. The rearrangement joins TRBV24-1 to TRBJ2-6; D is tentatively TRBD1 or TRBD2 (6 bases each). The ends were cut back, 5 bases at V and 2 bases at J, with 15 bases in the middle. The CDR3 is 17 residues long. From germline, CDR1 is KGHDR and CDR2 SFDVKD.

The CDR3 region has the DNA TGTGCCAGCAGCCCGCGTGGAGGGTTAGAGCAGTACTTC. Protein product: CASSPRGGLEQYF. The genes are TRBV7-3 and TRBJ2-7, with a weak D call TRBD2 (6 bases). The CDR3 covers 13 residues. Germline-derived CDR1 and CDR2 are SGHTA and FQGTGA. V was shortened by 5 bases and J by 7 bases, with 15 bases between the two germline ends. Using reference TRBV7-3 and TRBJ2-7 for the parts outside the CDR3, the full variable domain is GAGVSQTPSNKVTEKGKYVELRCDPISGHTALYWYRQSLGQGPEFLIYFQGTGAADDSGLPNDRFFAVRPEGSVSTLKIQRTERGDSAVYLCASSPRGGLEQYFGPGTRLTVT.

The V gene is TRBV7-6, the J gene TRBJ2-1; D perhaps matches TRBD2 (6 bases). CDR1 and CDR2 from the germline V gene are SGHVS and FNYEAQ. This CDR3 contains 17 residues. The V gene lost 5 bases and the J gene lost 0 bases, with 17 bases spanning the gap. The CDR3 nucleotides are TGTGCCAGCAGCCCCCCGAGGCGCGGGGTCTCCTACAATGAGCAGTTCTTC. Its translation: CASSPPRRGVSYNEQFF.

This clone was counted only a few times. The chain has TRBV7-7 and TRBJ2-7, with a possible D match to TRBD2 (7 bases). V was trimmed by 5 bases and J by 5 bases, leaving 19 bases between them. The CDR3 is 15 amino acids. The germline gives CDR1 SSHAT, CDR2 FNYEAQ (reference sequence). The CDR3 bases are TGTGCCAGCAGCCTGGGGGCGGGAGTTTTGGACGAGCAGTACTTC. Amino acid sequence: CASSLGAGVLDEQYF. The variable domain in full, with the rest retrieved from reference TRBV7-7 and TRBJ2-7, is GAGVSQSPRYKVTKRGQDVTLRCDPISSHATLYWYQQALGQGPEFLTYFNYEAQPDKSGLPSDRFSAERPEGSISTLTIQRTEQRDSAMYRCASSLGAGVLDEQYFGPGTRLTVT.